The 9 T cell receptor beta chains in this list originate from one sample, sequenced in a study of OX40 agonist ivuxolimab in advanced cancers. Using immunoSEQ multiplex PCR, the repertoire was profiled, and TCRdb retains in-frame clones only, with some absent. The data contain about 84,000 clones, roughly nine tenths of them singletons. The material sequenced was CD4+ or CD8+ T cells sorted from blood, taken in a trial of the OX40 agonist ivuxolimab. These receptors were collected from an adult with an advanced solid tumor such as melanoma, head and neck, liver or kidney cancer.

This clone was seen a single time. V is TRBV5-1 and J is TRBJ2-1; TRBD2 matches 8 bases. Germline V lookup: CDR1 SGHRS, CDR2 YFSETQ. Germline trimming cut 3 bases from V and 2 bases from J; bases unmatched to any gene: 4. CDR3 size: 15 residues. As DNA, the CDR3 is TGCGCCAGCAGCTATTCAGCGGGAGCCTACAATGAGCAGTTCTTC. Protein sequence: CASSYSAGAYNEQFF. Supplemented by reference TRBV5-1 and TRBJ2-1, the full variable domain reads KAGVTQTPRYLIKTRGQQVTLSCSPISGHRSVSWYQQTPGQGLQFLFEYFSETQRNKGNFPGRFSGRQFSNSRSEMNVSTLELGDSALYLCASSYSAGAYNEQFFGPGTRLTVL.

The rearrangement links TRBV7-3 to TRBJ1-1, with a tentative D call TRBD1 (5 bases). The ends were cut back, 5 bases at V and 0 bases at J, with 7 bases in the middle. CDR1 is SGHTA, CDR2 FQGTGA, per germline. This CDR3 spans 13 amino acids. In DNA form, the CDR3 reads TGTGCCAGCAGCCAAGGGGTGAACACTGAAGCTTTCTTT. Translating gives CASSQGVNTEAFF.

The table lists this clone with a count of one. The chain uses TRBV28 and TRBJ1-4; no clear D. CDR1 and CDR2 from the germline V gene are MDHEN and SYDVKM. The V gene lost 2 bases and the J gene lost 5 bases, with 3 bases spanning the gap. This CDR3 contains 12 residues. The CDR3 DNA is TGTGCCAGCAGTTTAGGCAATGAAAAACTGTTTTTT. The encoded protein is CASSLGNEKLFF. Full variable domain (remainder filled in from reference TRBV28 and TRBJ1-4): DVKVTQSSRYLVKRTGEKVFLECVQDMDHENMFWYRQDPGLGLRLIYFSYDVKMKEKGDIPEGYSVSREKKERFSLILESASTNQTSMYLCASSLGNEKLFFGSGTQLSVL.

The chain joins TRBV25-1 to TRBJ2-7; 9 positions match TRBD1. The germline V gene has CDR1 MGHDK and CDR2 SYGVNS. The CDR3 consists of 16 residues. V lost 3 bases, J lost 2 bases, and 8 bases stayed unmatched. For the CDR3, the DNA is TGTGCCAGCAGTGACTCCGGGACAGGGCGCCCCTACGAGCAGTACTTC. Amino acid sequence: CASSDSGTGRPYEQYF.

On this clone itself: Other DNA sequences from this sample encode an identical CDR3 as well. The chain has TRBV5-1 and TRBJ2-5; TRBD1 might be the D (6 bases). The CDR3 contains 14 residues. The germline gives CDR1 SGHRS, CDR2 YFSETQ. Between the trimmed V and J ends, which lost 0 bases and 1 base, there was a span of 7 bases. DNA for the CDR3: TGCGCCAGCAGCTTGGGGGGGCCCCAAGAGACCCAGTACTTC. Translation: CASSLGGPQETQYF.

The chain joins TRBV6-1 to TRBJ2-7; 8 bases map to TRBD2. The V segment lost 4 bases and the J segment 0 bases; nucleotides outside the gene matches: 8. This CDR3 is 16 amino acids long. Germline assignment: CDR1 MNHNS and CDR2 SASEGT. The CDR3 here is CASSVTSGLSSYEQYF. CDR3 nucleotide sequence: TGTGCCAGCAGTGTCACTAGCGGTTTGAGCTCCTACGAGCAGTACTTC.

This chain uses TRBV29-1 with TRBJ2-7; D is undetermined. The CDR3 extends over 13 amino acids. Trimming shortened V by 5 bases and J by 0 bases, and 11 bases separated the two germline ends. Germline CDR1 SQVTM, CDR2 ANQGSEA. The CDR3 loop reads CSVHATGSYEQYF. CDR3 bases: TGCAGCGTTCACGCGACGGGCTCCTACGAGCAGTACTTC.

This chain joins TRBV28 and TRBJ2-4; 9 positions match TRBD1. V gave up 5 bases and J gave up 2 bases; unmatched junction bases: 7. Germline CDR1 is MDHEN and CDR2 is SYDVKM. CDR3 length: 16 residues. CDR3: CASSPTGGASKNIQYF. The CDR3 nucleotides are TGTGCCAGCAGTCCTACAGGGGGCGCCTCCAAAAACATTCAGTACTTC.

The J gene is TRBJ1-1, the V gene TRBV7-8, with D possibly matching TRBD1 (6 bases). The CDR3 has 14 residues. The germline V gene has CDR1 SGHVS and CDR2 FQNEAQ. V was cut by 9 bases and J by 4 bases, with 18 bases left in between. CDR3 nucleotide sequence: TGTGCCAGTATCGACAGGCTACGGGGCACTGAAGCTTTCTTT. This translates into CASIDRLRGTEAFF.